The 28 T cell receptor beta chains given below trace back to one sample, sequenced in a study of T cell responses to AZD1222 COVID-19 vaccine. Repertoires were generated with immunoSEQ multiplex PCR, while TCRdb's copy carries only in-frame clones and drops some. The sample lists 130,000 or so clones; 92% were seen once. This specimen was peripheral blood, taken 28 days after the second AZD1222 dose. These receptors were collected from an adult who received the AZD1222 COVID-19 vaccine.

The CDR3 region is CATGGHPNTGELFF. The CDR3 DNA follows: TGTGCTACGGGGGGACATCCGAACACCGGGGAGCTGTTTTTT. This rearrangement joins TRBV19 to TRBJ2-2; D is perhaps TRBD2 (7 bases). The V gene's germline CDR1 is LNHDA and CDR2 SQIVND (reference sequence). This CDR3 has 14 residues.

The chain is built from TRBV12-3 or TRBV12-4 and TRBJ1-1; no firm D call. This CDR3 comprises 13 residues. V dropped 7 bases and J dropped 3 bases, with 12 bases sitting between them. CDR3 coding DNA: TGTGCCAGCACCGAGGGAAGGTACACTGAAGCTTTCTTT. This translates into CASTEGRYTEAFF.

The chain couples TRBV10-2 to TRBJ1-5, with 7 positions matching TRBD1. Germline assignment: CDR1 WSHSY and CDR2 SAAADI. The CDR3 runs to 14 residues. Unmatched junction bases numbered 2, after V lost 6 bases and J lost 0 bases. For the CDR3, the DNA is TGCGCCAGCAGGGGGACAGATAGCAATCAGCCCCAGCATTTT. Its protein product is CASRGTDSNQPQHF.

This clone has only one observation. This sequence joins TRBV11-2 and TRBJ2-7; possible D gene TRBD1, 5 bases. Germline V gene data show CDR1 as SGHAT and CDR2 as FQNNGV. The length of the CDR3 is 14 residues. V lost 5 bases and J lost 2, with 13 bases in between. CDR3 amino acids: CASSPRQFPYEQYF. CDR3 sequence (DNA): TGTGCCAGCAGCCCGAGACAGTTCCCCTACGAGCAGTACTTC.

This rearrangement joins TRBV5-1 to TRBJ1-5, with TRBD1 as a possible D gene (5 bases). The germline gives CDR1 SGHRS, CDR2 YFSETQ. The ends were cut back, 4 bases at V and 7 bases at J, with 15 bases in the middle. The CDR3 length is 14 residues. The CDR3 DNA reads as TGCGCCAGCAGCCTCCTCGGGGCTGGACAGCCCCAGCATTTT. It is translated as CASSLLGAGQPQHF.

The genes are TRBV29-1 and TRBJ1-5, with D unclear. V lost 3 bases to trimming and J lost 3 bases, with 15 bases between them. The CDR3 totals 15 residues. The germline CDR1 and CDR2 sequences are SQVTM and ANQGSEA. The CDR3 sequence: CSVDPGQRYNQPQHF. CDR3 DNA: TGCAGCGTTGACCCCGGGCAAAGATACAATCAGCCCCAGCATTTT.

The gene calls are TRBV6-6 and TRBJ2-1; possibly TRBD2 for D (6 bases). Germline assignment: CDR1 MNHNY and CDR2 SVGAGI (reference sequence). The CDR3 length is 15 residues. Trimming stripped 4 bases from V and 4 bases from J, with 14 bases between. The CDR3 nucleotides are TGTGCCAGCAGTTCAGCCCGGGACTTGTACAATGAGCAGTTCTTC. Protein product: CASSSARDLYNEQFF.

The CDR3 nucleotides are TGCGCCAGCAGAATAAGCCAGGGGCCTGAAGCTTTCTTT. Protein product: CASRISQGPEAFF. The chain has TRBV5-1 and TRBJ1-1; maybe TRBD1 (6 bases). The length of the CDR3 is 13 residues. Trimming left V 5 bases short and J 6 bases short, with 14 bases between. Germline V lookup: CDR1 SGHRS, CDR2 YFSETQ.

The gene calls are TRBV21-1 and TRBJ2-7; the table's D call of TRBD2 was not tested on the DNA. TRBV21-1 is designated a pseudogene. The CDR3 consists of 14 residues. CDR3 loop: CASSKGGGAYEQYF. The CDR3 DNA follows: TGTGCCAGCAGCAAAGGGGGAGGGGCCTACGAGCAGTACTTC.

This clone came up once. The chain links TRBV2 to TRBJ2-7, with D unclear. Germline assignment: CDR1 SNHLY and CDR2 FYNNEI. V was shortened by 6 bases and J by 6 bases, with 9 bases between the two germline ends. The length of the CDR3 is 11 residues. CDR3 DNA: TGTGCCAGCAGGTTGTACTCCGAGCAGTACTTC. Translation: CASRLYSEQYF.

The chain employs TRBV5-8 and TRBJ1-2; possible D gene TRBD1, 6 bases. Trimming pared 0 bases from V and 4 bases from J, leaving 13 bases between. Germline values: CDR1 SGHTS, CDR2 YDEGEE. The CDR3 spans 15 residues. The CDR3 coding sequence is TGTGCCAGCAGCTTGGTTACAGGGAGAACCTATGGCTACACCTTC. Translation gives CASSLVTGRTYGYTF.

This chain uses TRBV12-3 or TRBV12-4 with TRBJ2-5, with a possible D match to TRBD2 (5 bases). The germline V and J ends were trimmed by 8 bases and 6 bases, with 13 bases remaining between them. The CDR3 spans 12 residues. CDR3 nucleotide sequence: TGTGCCAGCGAGGGTCCGGGAAAGACCCAGTACTTC. Translated: CASEGPGKTQYF.

The chain employs TRBV4-1 and TRBJ1-6; TRBD1 might be the D (5 bases). The CDR3 sequence is 17 residues long. The germline V gene encodes CDR1 MGHRA and CDR2 YSYEKL. V lost 1 base to trimming and J lost 6 bases, with 16 bases between them. DNA for the CDR3: TGCGCCAGCAGCCAAGGGCGGCGGGGGATCCCTAATTCACCCCTCCACTTT. The encoded protein is CASSQGRRGIPNSPLHF.

Points on this clone: The sample contains more than one DNA sequence encoding this CDR3. The chain is built from TRBV12-3 or TRBV12-4 and TRBJ1-6, with D possibly TRBD1 on 5 matching bases. V lost 2 bases to trimming and J lost 7 bases, with 6 bases between them. The CDR3 has 13 amino acids. The CDR3 region has the DNA TGTGCCAGCAGTTTACAGGGCAATTCACCCCTCCACTTT. Its protein is CASSLQGNSPLHF.

The CDR3 loop reads CASSDGLAPYNEQFF. The CDR3 coding sequence is TGTGCCAGCAGTGATGGGCTAGCCCCCTACAATGAGCAGTTCTTC. The chain recombines TRBV6-1 with TRBJ2-1, with D perhaps TRBD2 (5 bases). Germline loops: CDR1 MNHNS, CDR2 SASEGT. The ends were cut back, 3 bases at V and 2 bases at J, with 11 bases in the middle. There are 15 residues in the CDR3.

The V call is TRBV5-1, the J call TRBJ1-3; D is perhaps TRBD1 (5 bases). The V and J ends lost 1 base and 1 base respectively, with 15 bases between them. The CDR3 extends over 17 amino acids. Looked up from germline, CDR1 is SGHRS and CDR2 is YFSETQ. This chain's CDR3 is CASSLQGGGVSGNTIYF. The DNA for the CDR3 is TGCGCCAGCAGCTTGCAGGGTGGTGGAGTGTCTGGAAACACCATATATTTT.

This chain joins TRBV12-3 or TRBV12-4 and TRBJ1-5; maybe TRBD1 (5 bases). Trimming left V 3 bases short and J 12 bases short, with 9 bases between. This CDR3 comprises 11 residues. CDR3: CASSFGQGQHF. For the CDR3, the DNA is TGTGCCAGCAGTTTCGGGCAGGGCCAGCATTTT.

This chain links TRBV28 with TRBJ2-3, with D possibly matching TRBD2 (5 bases). V was trimmed by 6 bases and J by 0 bases, leaving 10 bases between them. The germline CDR1 and CDR2 sequences are MDHEN and SYDVKM. The CDR3 loop spans 14 amino acids. CDR3 nucleotide sequence: TGTGCCAGCAGCCCGGGGATTAGCACAGATACGCAGTATTTT. It encodes CASSPGISTDTQYF.

V gene TRBV29-1 combines with J gene TRBJ1-3, with unresolved D. The CDR3 totals 15 residues. Germline V CDR1 and CDR2: SQVTM, ANQGSEA. The V end was cut by 1 base, the J end by 0 bases, with 10 bases between. CDR3 sequence (DNA): TGCAGCGTTGAAGCCGGGTCCTACTCTGGAAACACCATATATTTT. Residues: CSVEAGSYSGNTIYF.

The chain links TRBV9 to TRBJ2-1; 9 positions agree with TRBD2. The CDR3 contains 16 residues. From germline, CDR1 is SGDLS and CDR2 YYNGEE. The V segment lost 0 bases and the J segment 9 bases; nucleotides outside the gene matches: 10. The CDR3 DNA follows: TGTGCCAGCAGCGTAGATGCGGGAGGGAGGACGGGTGAGCAGTTCTTC. Protein sequence: CASSVDAGGRTGEQFF.

The chain employs TRBV6-1 and TRBJ2-2, with TRBD2 as a possible D gene (5 bases). V lost 8 bases to trimming and J lost 5 bases, with 9 bases between them. The CDR3 totals 12 residues. Looked up from germline, CDR1 is MNHNS and CDR2 is SASEGT. The CDR3 region has the DNA TGTGCCAGCTCCGGGGAGACCGGGGAGCTGTTTTTT. It codes for CASSGETGELFF.

This chain links TRBV4-3 with TRBJ1-2; TRBD1 is a possible D gene (6 bases). Germline CDR1 and CDR2: LGHNA and YSLEER. The CDR3 spans 17 residues. Trimming took 0 bases from V and 5 from J, leaving 19 bases between them. CDR3 sequence (DNA): TGCGCCAGCAGCCAAGAGCCGGATTCGGGACAACTTTATGGCTACACCTTC. Protein product: CASSQEPDSGQLYGYTF.

CDR3: CASSRDGTSGADLQETQYF. CDR3 in DNA: TGTGCCAGCAGCCGAGACGGGACTAGCGGGGCCGATTTACAAGAGACCCAGTACTTC. The chain couples TRBV4-2 to TRBJ2-5; TRBD2 matches 13 bases. The ends lost 4 bases at V and 2 bases at J; junction bases unmatched: 13. The germline V gene has CDR1 LGHNA and CDR2 YNFKEQ. This CDR3 is 19 amino acids long.

The chain uses TRBV19 and TRBJ1-1, with D perhaps TRBD1 (5 bases). Trimming shortened V by 3 bases and J by 5 bases, and 7 bases separated the two germline ends. The germline gives CDR1 LNHDA, CDR2 SQIVND (reference sequence). CDR3 length: 12 amino acids. The CDR3 spells CASSMGGTEAFF. CDR3 bases: TGTGCCAGTAGTATGGGGGGGACTGAAGCTTTCTTT.

V usage is TRBV19 and J usage is TRBJ2-3; 10 bases line up with TRBD2. Germline trimming cut 2 bases from V and 4 bases from J; bases unmatched to any gene: 9. The germline V gene encodes CDR1 LNHDA and CDR2 SQIVND (reference sequence). The CDR3 has 17 residues. The CDR3 here is CASSILLAGATPDTQYF. CDR3 sequence (DNA): TGTGCCAGTAGTATACTGCTAGCGGGGGCTACCCCAGATACGCAGTATTTT.

There are a few counts of this clone. V usage is TRBV15 and J usage is TRBJ2-1; either TRBD1 or TRBD2 may fit D (5 bases each). The germline gives CDR1 LNHNV, CDR2 YYDKDF (reference sequence). This CDR3 has 15 residues. Trimming cost V 0 bases and J 4 bases, with 10 bases left between them. This CDR3 is CATSRDRESYNEQFF. The CDR3 DNA reads TGTGCCACCAGCAGAGACAGGGAGTCTTACAATGAGCAGTTCTTC.

The rearrangement uses TRBV7-9 and TRBJ2-1; D not certain. Germline values: CDR1 SEHNR, CDR2 FQNEAQ (reference sequence). CDR3 length equals 12 residues. V was clipped by 0 bases and J by 6 bases, with 3 bases between them. As DNA, the CDR3 is TGTGCCAGCAGCTTAGCTATCAATGAGCAGTTCTTC. Protein: CASSLAINEQFF.

The chain is built from TRBV7-2 and TRBJ1-1, with D unresolved. The CDR3 contains 13 residues. Germline V lookup: CDR1 SGHTA, CDR2 FQGNSA. The V end lost 3 bases, the J end lost 8 bases, and 13 bases lay between the germline ends. The CDR3: CASSFGNQNEAFF. CDR3 nucleotides: TGTGCCAGCAGCTTTGGCAATCAAAACGAAGCTTTCTTT.